This T cell receptor beta chain was captured by sequencing in a study of blood T cell repertoires in COVID-19. About the research overall: Some COVID-19 samples were acute and others convalescent; all came from the United States, Italy and Spain. PBMCs, B-cell-depleted T cells, or T cells were the source of the cDNA or gDNA that made up the material.

Original processing notes: Nucleated cell number was recorded as an estimate derived from reference gene primer amplification. Clones were sequenced by immunoSEQ multiplex PCR, and TCRdb holds only the in-frame ones, with some missing. V and J calls and clone size come straight from that table; D and trimming were deduced from the DNA. The table records roughly 250,000 clones, roughly 90% of them present only once. There are 12 residues in the CDR3. Per the germline V gene, CDR1 is SEHNR and CDR2 is FQNEAQ (reference sequence). V gave up 5 bases and J gave up 5 bases, with 9 bases separating them. Source material: peripheral blood. The source is a woman aged 40-49 years who had recovered from COVID-19. The rearrangement uses TRBV7-9 and TRBJ1-2; D is ambiguous. CDR3 protein: CASSRAGYGYTF. The CDR3 bases are TGTGCCAGCAGCCGGGCGGGGTATGGCTACACCTTC.